Below, 8 T cell receptor beta chains from the same sample are listed, as sequenced in a study of T cell clonotyping in hematopoietic cell transplantation. The data were produced by immunoSEQ multiplex PCR, yet TCRdb's version contains in-frame clones alone and is incomplete. The sample holds roughly 13,000 clones, 94% seen once. The sample was PBMCs, taken 30 days after allogeneic stem cell transplant. The receptor set was obtained from a male patient aged 60 to 75 who had an allogeneic stem cell transplant from an unrelated donor, so the T cells may come from the graft donor. Some clones in this sample may be carry-over from other donors' samples.

The rearrangement joins TRBV6-5 to TRBJ2-2; a weak D match, TRBD1 (5 bases). This CDR3 has 16 amino acids. Between the trimmed V and J ends, which lost 0 bases and 1 base, there was a span of 9 bases. The germline V gene encodes CDR1 MNHEY and CDR2 SVGAGI. The CDR3: CASSYSPTGNTGELFF. The CDR3 bases are TGTGCCAGCAGTTACTCTCCCACAGGGAACACCGGGGAGCTGTTTTTT.

The J gene is TRBJ1-3, the V gene TRBV9, with no clear D. Germline-derived CDR1 and CDR2 are SGDLS and YYNGEE. Trimming took off 0 bases at V and 0 bases at J, with 7 bases between the two ends. The CDR3 is made up of 15 amino acids. CDR3 loop: CASSVEGSSGNTIYF. In nucleotides, the CDR3 is TGTGCCAGCAGCGTAGAAGGCAGCTCTGGAAACACCATATATTTT.

This chain connects TRBV2 to TRBJ2-1, with D hard to call. The CDR3 consists of 12 residues. Trimming removed 7 bases at V and 8 bases at J, with 12 bases between. Germline loops: CDR1 SNHLY, CDR2 FYNNEI. The CDR3 spells CASNTKVHEQFF. CDR3 nucleotides: TGTGCCAGCAATACTAAAGTGCATGAGCAGTTCTTC.

This sequence joins TRBV10-2 and TRBJ1-2, with D tentatively TRBD1 (5 bases). The CDR3 is 15 residues long. Per germline, CDR1 WSHSY and CDR2 SAAADI. With 0 bases removed from V and 4 bases from J, the gap between germline ends came to 12 bases. The CDR3: CASSESRANPYGYTF. CDR3 sequence (DNA): TGCGCCAGCAGTGAGTCCAGGGCAAACCCCTATGGCTACACCTTC.

The chain employs TRBV4-3 and TRBJ1-2; D unclear. V lost 0 bases and J lost 8, with 13 bases in between. CDR1 is LGHNA, CDR2 YSLEER, per germline. CDR3 length equals 14 residues. The CDR3 region has the DNA TGCGCCAGCAGCCAAGATCCGGGCTGGGAAGGCTACACCTTC. This sequence encodes CASSQDPGWEGYTF.

J is TRBJ1-5 and V is TRBV19; D might be TRBD1 (5 bases). Germline-derived CDR1 and CDR2 are LNHDA and SQIVND (reference sequence). The CDR3 covers 17 residues. The V gene lost 4 bases and the J gene lost 0 bases, with 16 bases spanning the gap. CDR3 nucleotides: TGTGCCAGTAGTACCCTTGGGGGGGTCTATAGCAATCAGCCCCAGCATTTT. The encoded protein is CASSTLGGVYSNQPQHF.

This chain joins TRBV2 and TRBJ1-2; D gene ambiguous. The V gene lost 6 bases and the J gene lost 4 bases, with 18 bases spanning the gap. This CDR3 is 15 amino acids long. Germline V CDR1 and CDR2: SNHLY, FYNNEI. The CDR3 nucleotides are TGTGCCAGCAGGGCCCGAGGGCCAACCCCCTATGGCTACACCTTC. Translated: CASRARGPTPYGYTF.

V is TRBV7-8 and J is TRBJ1-2; D gene unclear. Deletions cut 5 bases from V and 4 bases from J, with 8 bases between. Germline values: CDR1 SGHVS, CDR2 FQNEAQ. The CDR3 has 12 amino acids. CDR3 sequence reads: CASSPFGYGYTF. The DNA for the CDR3 is TGTGCCAGCAGCCCTTTTGGCTATGGCTACACCTTC.